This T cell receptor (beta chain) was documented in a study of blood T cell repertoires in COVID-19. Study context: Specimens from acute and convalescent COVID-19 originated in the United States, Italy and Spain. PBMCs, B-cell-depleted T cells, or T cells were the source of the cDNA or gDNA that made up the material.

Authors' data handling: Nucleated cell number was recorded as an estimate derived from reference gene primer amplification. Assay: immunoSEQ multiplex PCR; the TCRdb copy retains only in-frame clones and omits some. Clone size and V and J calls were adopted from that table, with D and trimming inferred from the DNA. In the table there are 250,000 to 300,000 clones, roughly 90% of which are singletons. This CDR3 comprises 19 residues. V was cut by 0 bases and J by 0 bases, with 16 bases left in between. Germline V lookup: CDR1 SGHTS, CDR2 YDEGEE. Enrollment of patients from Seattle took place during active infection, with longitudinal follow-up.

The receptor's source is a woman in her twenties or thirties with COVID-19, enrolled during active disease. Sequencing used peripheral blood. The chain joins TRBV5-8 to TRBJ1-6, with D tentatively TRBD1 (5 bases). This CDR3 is CASSLVPQLGGSYNSPLHF. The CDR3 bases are TGTGCCAGCAGCTTGGTCCCGCAGTTGGGGGGCTCCTATAATTCACCCCTCCACTTT.